The present T cell receptor beta chain was sequenced within a study of TIL therapy for anti-PD-1-resistant metastatic lung cancer. The libraries were made with immunoSEQ v3. Measured with immunoSEQ multiplex PCR; TCRdb has only the in-frame clones, and not every one. The table has approximately 20,000 clones, 60% to 85% seen once. Germline V gives CDR1 SQVTM, CDR2 ANQGSEA. V trimming: 6 bases; J trimming: 2 bases; junction bases outside the gene matches: 3. The CDR3 is 12 residues long. Time point meaning: pre-treatment sample, taken before nivolumab and TIL therapy. Source: blood, taken at baseline. This receptor was identified in a person between 25 and 79 years old with non-small cell lung cancer. This chain joins TRBV29-1 and TRBJ2-5; TRBD1 matches at 7 bases. The CDR3 here is CSVDRVQETQYF. The CDR3 nucleotides read TGCAGCGTCGACAGGGTTCAAGAGACCCAGTACTTC. The full variable domain, in which reference TRBV29-1 and TRBJ2-5 provide the parts outside the CDR3, is SAVISQKPSRDICQRGTSLTIQCQVDSQVTMMFWYRQQPGQSLTLIATANQGSEATYESGFVIDKFPISRPNLTFSTLTVSNMSPEDSSIYLCSVDRVQETQYFGPGTRLLVL.